This record looks at one T cell receptor (beta chain) sequence and its context. Its cognate antigen is unknown. Using immunoSEQ multiplex PCR, the repertoire was profiled, and TCRdb retains in-frame clones only, with some absent. The sample contains around 2,000,000 clones, about 95% of which appear only once. Germline CDR1 SGDLS, CDR2 YYNGEE. V gave up 0 bases and J gave up 2 bases; unmatched junction bases: 13. The CDR3 runs 19 residues. The entry originates in a study of shared clonotypes between healthy human individuals. Overall study context: A couple of female and a few male donors aged 18 to 49 were enrolled.

Naivety among CD8 cells was defined by CD45RO negativity and positive CCR7 selection, thereby excluding terminally differentiated effector memory CD45RA+ cells. Findings and limits, study-wide: Relative to clonotypes present in all four donors, those not shared had lower generation probabilities. The rarefaction results pointed to incomplete sorted-subset sequencing despite large depth. Across subsets, estimated richness was generally greater for naive than for memory populations.

The chain uses TRBV9 and TRBJ2-5, with 10 bases that match TRBD2. The receptor was derived from a man between 18 and 35 years old in good health. Sequencing was performed on naive CD8+ T cells sorted from blood. The CDR3 loop is CASSVEGLAGAELQETQYF. In DNA, the CDR3 is TGTGCCAGCAGCGTAGAGGGTCTAGCGGGGGCCGAACTACAAGAGACCCAGTACTTC.